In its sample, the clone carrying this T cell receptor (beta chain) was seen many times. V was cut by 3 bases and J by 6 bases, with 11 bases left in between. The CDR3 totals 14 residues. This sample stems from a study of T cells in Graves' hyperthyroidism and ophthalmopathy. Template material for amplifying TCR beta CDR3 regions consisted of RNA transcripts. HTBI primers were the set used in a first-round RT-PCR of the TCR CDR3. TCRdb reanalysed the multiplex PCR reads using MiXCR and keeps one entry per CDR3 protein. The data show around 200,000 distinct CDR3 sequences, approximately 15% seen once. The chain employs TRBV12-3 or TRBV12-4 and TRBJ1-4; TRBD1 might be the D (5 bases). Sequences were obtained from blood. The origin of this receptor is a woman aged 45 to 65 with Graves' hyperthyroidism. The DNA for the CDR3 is TGTGCCAGCAGTTTTGAGGCAGGGTATGAAAAACTGTTTTTT. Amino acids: CASSFEAGYEKLFF.